This T cell receptor beta chain was documented in a study of siplizumab effects on memory and regulatory T cells. Study findings and constraints: Under siplizumab, alloreactive sequences traced to unstimulated CD4+ memory cells were significantly reduced. Naive-or-memory phenotypes were unassignable for roughly 75-95% of proliferating CD4+ or CD8+ clones. Naive T cell populations appeared to exhibit greater diversity than memory cells and appeared to be major alloresponse contributors.

V was trimmed by 4 bases and J by 1 base, leaving 10 bases between them. This CDR3 has 14 residues. Germline V gene sequence: CDR1 GTSNPN, CDR2 SVGIG (reference sequence). Remarks on this clone: Its cognate antigen is unknown.

The protocol was immunoSEQ multiplex PCR, while the TCRdb copy is restricted to in-frame clones and leaves out a portion. Among tens of thousands of clones listed, approximately 93% were seen once. Specimen: CD8+ T cells sorted from blood. The TCR comes from a human donor in good health. The chain joins TRBV30 to TRBJ2-2; D is uncertain. The CDR3 is CAWMVGLNTGELFF. CDR3 DNA: TGTGCCTGGATGGTGGGTTTGAACACCGGGGAGCTGTTTTTT.